A selection of T cell receptor beta chains follows, all from one sample in a study of spatial heterogeneity in lung cancer. TCRdb re-derived calls from the 5' RACE reads in MiXCR, one entry per CDR3 protein. The sample lists about 47,000 distinct CDR3 sequences, less than 9% occurring once. The material was PBMCs, obtained at follow-up. Receptors were obtained from a female donor with early-stage non-small cell lung cancer. CDR3s include the opening cysteine and the closing phenylalanine or tryptophan. A D gene is named only where the DNA matches it firmly. Some rows mark clone size as missing; the rest say once, few, many or name a class of expanded clone.

v_call: TRBV29-1; clone_size: many; d_call: .; j_call: TRBJ2-7; cdr3_aa: CSVARGRAYEQYF; cdr3_nt: TGCAGCGTCGCGCGGGGCAGAGCCTACGAGCAGTACTTC
v_call: TRBV20-1; clone_size: .; d_call: TRBD2; j_call: TRBJ2-1; cdr3_aa: CSAREAGGPGEQFF; cdr3_nt: TGCAGTGCTAGAGAAGCGGGGGGGCCGGGTGAGCAGTTCTTC
v_call: TRBV7-3; clone_size: few; d_call: TRBD2; j_call: TRBJ2-3; cdr3_aa: CASSLAGLAVDTQYF; cdr3_nt: TGTGCCAGCAGCTTAGCGGGACTAGCAGTAGATACGCAGTATTTT
v_call: TRBV7-9; clone_size: many; d_call: .; j_call: TRBJ2-7; cdr3_aa: CASSLGFVGGSYEQYF; cdr3_nt: TGTGCCAGCAGCTTAGGGTTCGTGGGGGGCTCCTACGAGCAGTACTTC
v_call: TRBV19; clone_size: many; d_call: TRBD1; j_call: TRBJ2-7; cdr3_aa: CARNPGQGAVYEQYF; cdr3_nt: TGTGCCAGGAATCCGGGACAGGGGGCGGTCTACGAGCAGTACTTC
v_call: TRBV4-2; clone_size: many; d_call: TRBD1; j_call: TRBJ2-1; cdr3_aa: CASSQPGQGPEQFF; cdr3_nt: TGTGCCAGCAGCCAACCGGGACAGGGACCTGAGCAGTTCTTC
v_call: TRBV5-5; clone_size: few; d_call: .; j_call: TRBJ1-5; cdr3_aa: CASSFTNQPQHF; cdr3_nt: TGTGCCAGCAGCTTCACGAATCAGCCCCAGCATTTT
v_call: TRBV5-1; clone_size: few; d_call: TRBD2; j_call: TRBJ2-5; cdr3_aa: CATKLVGGEETQYF; cdr3_nt: TGCGCCACCAAACTAGTCGGGGGGGAAGAGACCCAGTACTTC
v_call: TRBV20-1; clone_size: many; d_call: .; j_call: TRBJ2-1; cdr3_aa: CSARVPTPPHEQFF; cdr3_nt: TGCAGTGCTAGGGTACCTACCCCCCCACATGAGCAGTTCTTC
v_call: TRBV6-2/TRBV6-3; clone_size: many; d_call: .; j_call: TRBJ1-1; cdr3_aa: CASSYARTEAFF; cdr3_nt: TGTGCCAGCAGTTACGCCCGGACTGAAGCTTTCTTT
v_call: TRBV2; clone_size: many; d_call: .; j_call: TRBJ2-5; cdr3_aa: CASSGVEGQETQYF; cdr3_nt: TGTGCCAGCAGCGGAGTGGAGGGTCAAGAGACCCAGTACTTC
v_call: TRBV10-3; clone_size: many; d_call: TRBD1; j_call: TRBJ2-7; cdr3_aa: CAISDGRGLTYEQYF; cdr3_nt: TGTGCCATCAGTGATGGCAGGGGGCTAACCTACGAGCAGTACTTC
v_call: TRBV11-2; clone_size: few; d_call: TRBD2; j_call: TRBJ2-1; cdr3_aa: CASSLGLAGDNEQFF; cdr3_nt: TGTGCCAGCAGCTTAGGGCTAGCGGGCGACAATGAGCAGTTCTTC
v_call: TRBV29-1; clone_size: many; d_call: TRBD1; j_call: TRBJ1-5; cdr3_aa: CSAWTGNGQHF; cdr3_nt: TGCAGCGCTTGGACAGGGAACGGCCAGCATTTT
v_call: TRBV20-1; clone_size: many; d_call: TRBD2; j_call: TRBJ2-3; cdr3_aa: CSAGTGTSGTDTQYF; cdr3_nt: TGCAGTGCTGGGACCGGGACTAGCGGCACAGATACGCAGTATTTT
v_call: TRBV20-1; clone_size: few; d_call: .; j_call: TRBJ1-1; cdr3_aa: CSARDRRRNTEAFF; cdr3_nt: TGCAGTGCTAGAGATAGGCGGAGGAACACTGAAGCTTTCTTT
v_call: TRBV7-2; clone_size: few; d_call: .; j_call: TRBJ1-6; cdr3_aa: CASSLGLGQGSSPLHF; cdr3_nt: TGTGCCAGCAGCTTAGGATTGGGGCAGGGAAGCTCACCCCTCCACTTT
v_call: TRBV29-1; clone_size: many; d_call: .; j_call: TRBJ1-5; cdr3_aa: CSVGDSNQPQHF; cdr3_nt: TGCAGCGTTGGGGACTCCAATCAGCCCCAGCATTTT
v_call: TRBV4-3; clone_size: few; d_call: .; j_call: TRBJ2-7; cdr3_aa: CASSHQQGKNEQYF; cdr3_nt: TGCGCCAGCAGCCACCAACAGGGAAAGAACGAGCAGTACTTC
v_call: TRBV27; clone_size: .; d_call: .; j_call: TRBJ2-5; cdr3_aa: CASTPDRYQETQYF; cdr3_nt: TGTGCCAGCACTCCTGACAGGTACCAAGAGACCCAGTACTTC
v_call: TRBV30; clone_size: few; d_call: TRBD1; j_call: TRBJ2-3; cdr3_aa: CALQGTVADTQYF; cdr3_nt: TGTGCCTTACAGGGGACGGTAGCAGATACGCAGTATTTT
v_call: TRBV18; clone_size: many; d_call: .; j_call: TRBJ2-7; cdr3_aa: CASSQMDTEDVQYF; cdr3_nt: TGTGCCAGCTCACAGATGGACACCGAGGATGTCCAGTACTTC